Listed below are T cell receptor beta chains from one sample, sequenced in a study of cytomegalovirus exposure and HLA in healthy donors. TCRdb keeps only in-frame clones here, not all; method: immunoSEQ multiplex PCR. This table holds over 45,000 clones. The sample consisted of PBMCs. These TCRs come from a woman in her late teens or twenties in good health and CMV-seronegative. Both conserved end residues are part of each CDR3. Fields, in order: J gene, D gene, V gene, CDR3 protein, CDR3 DNA. The D gene is left open where the match is weak.

TRBJ2-5,TRBD2,TRBV5-1,CASSFRREGQETQYF,TGCGCCAGCAGCTTCCGCCGGGAGGGCCAAGAGACCCAGTACTTC
TRBJ1-4,TRBD1,TRBV5-6,CASSEQGAQSTLFF,TGTGCCAGCAGCGAACAGGGGGCGCAAAGTACCCTGTTTTTT
TRBJ1-2,TRBD1,TRBV7-6,CASSPGQGGYGYTF,TGTGCCAGCAGCCCCGGACAGGGTGGCTATGGCTACACCTTC
TRBJ2-1,TRBD2,TRBV18,CASSGTSGGYNEQFF,TGTGCCAGCTCCGGGACTAGCGGGGGTTACAATGAGCAGTTCTTC
TRBJ2-7,.,TRBV28,CASGRRTTSYEQYF,TGTGCCAGCGGCCGGAGGACGACCAGCTACGAGCAGTACTTC
TRBJ1-1,.,TRBV9,CASTLGSGETEAFF,TGTGCCAGCACCCTTGGTTCCGGAGAGACTGAAGCTTTCTTT
TRBJ2-1,.,TRBV7-2,CASSSTGRYEDNEQFF,TGTGCCAGCAGCTCGACAGGGAGGTATGAGGACAATGAGCAGTTCTTC
TRBJ2-7,TRBD2,TRBV4-1,CASSRRPREDWSEQYF,TGCGCCAGCAGTCGGCGCCCCCGGGAGGACTGGAGCGAGCAGTACTTC
TRBJ1-4,TRBD1,TRBV11-2,CASSLTGGGEKLFF,TGTGCCAGCAGCCTAACAGGGGGTGGTGAAAAACTGTTTTTT
TRBJ2-1,.,TRBV7-9,CASSLTGVYNEQFF,TGTGCCAGCAGCTTAACAGGAGTTTACAATGAGCAGTTCTTC
TRBJ1-1,TRBD1,TRBV7-9,CAGGQGEFFEAFF,TGTGCCGGAGGACAGGGCGAATTCTTTGAAGCTTTCTTT
TRBJ1-4,TRBD1,TRBV18,CASSRQGDEKLFF,TGTGCCAGCTCACGACAGGGGGATGAAAAACTGTTTTTT
TRBJ1-2,.,TRBV11-2,CASSLVRDIESYGYTF,TGTGCCAGCAGCTTAGTCCGGGACATCGAATCCTATGGCTACACCTTC
TRBJ1-1,.,TRBV5-1,CASSLVGRMNTEAFF,TGCGCCAGCAGCTTGGTGGGCAGGATGAACACTGAAGCTTTCTTT
TRBJ1-2,.,TRBV5-1,CASSSERGTYGYTF,TGCGCCAGCAGCTCCGAAAGGGGGACCTATGGCTACACCTTC
TRBJ1-1,.,TRBV5-1,CASKSGTANTEAFF,TGCGCCAGTAAAAGTGGAACAGCGAACACTGAAGCTTTCTTT
TRBJ2-7,TRBD2,TRBV5-1,CASSLGTSGVADEQYF,TGCGCCAGCAGCTTAGGGACTAGCGGGGTCGCGGACGAGCAGTACTTC
TRBJ1-5,.,TRBV30,CAWSVQLAGNQPQHF,TGTGCCTGGAGTGTACAACTTGCGGGCAATCAGCCCCAGCATTTT
TRBJ2-7,.,TRBV4-1,CASSQVRLREQYF,TGCGCCAGCAGCCAAGTCCGTTTGCGCGAGCAGTACTTC
TRBJ1-1,.,TRBV9,CASSVTGGLWTEAFF,TGTGCCAGCAGCGTCACGGGGGGTTTGTGGACTGAAGCTTTCTTT
TRBJ2-2,TRBD2,TRBV7-3,CASSPRTSGSGNGELFF,TGTGCCAGCAGCCCAAGGACTAGCGGGAGCGGTAACGGGGAGCTGTTTTTT
TRBJ2-7,.,TRBV9,CASSVGGGNPFFHEQYF,TGTGCCAGCAGCGTAGGCGGGGGCAATCCTTTTTTCCACGAGCAGTACTTC
TRBJ1-3,TRBD1,TRBV6-5,CASSRQGSGNTIYF,TGTGCCAGCAGTCGACAGGGCTCTGGAAACACCATATATTTT
TRBJ2-7,TRBD2,TRBV5-1,CASSVLAGVYYEQYF,TGCGCCAGCAGCGTGCTAGCGGGGGTTTACTACGAGCAGTACTTC
TRBJ2-7,TRBD1,TRBV2,CASNRQGRLSYEQYF,TGTGCCAGCAACCGACAGGGCCGACTGTCCTACGAGCAGTACTTC
TRBJ1-1,.,TRBV10-3,CAMGRGGTEAFF,TGTGCCATGGGGAGGGGGGGGACTGAAGCTTTCTTT
TRBJ1-6,TRBD1,TRBV9,CASGTGRGNSPLHF,TGTGCCAGCGGGACAGGGAGAGGTAATTCACCCCTCCACTTT
TRBJ1-6,.,TRBV6-1,CASSEEKVPPLHF,TGTGCCAGCAGTGAGGAGAAAGTCCCACCCCTCCACTTT
TRBJ1-1,.,TRBV6-1,CASSFRGAFF,TGTGCCAGCAGTTTCAGGGGTGCTTTCTTT
TRBJ1-4,.,TRBV19,CASSMLQEKLFF,TGTGCCAGTAGTATGCTGCAGGAAAAACTGTTTTTT
TRBJ1-5,TRBD1,TRBV5-1,CASSRDRGSQPQHF,TGCGCCAGCAGCCGGGACAGGGGGTCGCAGCCCCAGCATTTT
TRBJ1-1,.,TRBV30,CAWSVGGTAFF,TGTGCCTGGAGTGTGGGAGGGACGGCTTTCTTT
TRBJ2-7,.,TRBV10-2,CASRASRSGEQYF,TGCGCCAGCAGGGCTAGCAGGAGCGGCGAGCAGTACTTC
TRBJ1-6,TRBD1,TRBV6-7,CASNWTGASPLHF,TGTGCCAGCAATTGGACAGGGGCGTCACCCCTCCACTTT
TRBJ1-2,TRBD1,TRBV9,CASSVGQGIGYGYTF,TGTGCCAGCAGCGTAGGACAGGGGATCGGATATGGCTACACCTTC
TRBJ1-2,.,TRBV5-1,CASSPGPSPGYTF,TGCGCCAGCAGCCCTGGTCCCAGTCCCGGCTACACCTTC
TRBJ1-1,.,TRBV27,CASSLIQGEAFF,TGTGCCAGCAGTTTAATACAGGGTGAAGCTTTCTTT
TRBJ2-7,TRBD2,TRBV5-4,CASTTTGLAGHYEQYF,TGTGCCAGCACAACTACCGGACTAGCGGGACATTACGAGCAGTACTTC
TRBJ1-1,.,TRBV18,CASSSSGEVTEAFF,TGTGCCAGCTCAAGTTCCGGGGAGGTCACTGAAGCTTTCTTT
TRBJ2-7,TRBD1,TRBV29-1,CSVVLGQGVNEQYF,TGCAGCGTTGTCTTAGGACAGGGGGTCAACGAGCAGTACTTC
TRBJ1-1,.,TRBV5-1,CASSLGAANTEAFF,TGCGCCAGCAGCTTGGGGGCAGCTAACACTGAAGCTTTCTTT
TRBJ2-3,TRBD2,TRBV4-1,CASSQVVLAGVGDTQYF,TGCGCCAGCAGCCAAGTGGTACTAGCGGGAGTGGGAGATACGCAGTATTTT
TRBJ2-7,.,TRBV11-3,CASSSDSYEQYF,TGTGCCAGCAGCTCCGACAGCTACGAGCAGTACTTC
TRBJ2-7,.,TRBV13,CASSPRMEQYF,TGTGCCAGCAGCCCCCGTATGGAGCAGTACTTC
TRBJ2-7,.,TRBV29-1,CSSKSGTTNEQYF,TGCAGCTCCAAATCCGGGACAACCAACGAGCAGTACTTC
TRBJ2-7,TRBD1,TRBV5-1,CASSLGGQVLYEQYF,TGCGCCAGCAGCTTGGGGGGACAGGTTCTCTACGAGCAGTACTTC
TRBJ2-5,TRBD1,TRBV25-1,CASRRSGGSETQYF,TGTGCCAGCAGACGTTCAGGGGGCAGTGAGACCCAGTACTTC
TRBJ2-3,.,TRBV30,CAWSLGASVSTDTQYF,TGTGCCTGGAGTTTAGGGGCTAGCGTAAGCACAGATACGCAGTATTTT
TRBJ1-5,.,TRBV28,CASRFTGVNTGQPQHF,TGTGCCAGCAGGTTTACCGGAGTTAACACGGGACAGCCCCAGCATTTT
TRBJ2-4,.,TRBV18,CASSPSRGNIQYF,TGTGCCAGCTCACCAAGTAGGGGAAACATTCAGTACTTC
TRBJ1-1,TRBD1,TRBV18,CASSRRVGTGTGNTEAFF,TGTGCCAGCTCACGACGAGTTGGGACAGGAACAGGGAACACTGAAGCTTTCTTT
TRBJ1-5,TRBD1,TRBV29-1,CSVEGSGGGQPQHF,TGCAGCGTTGAAGGTTCAGGGGGTGGTCAGCCCCAGCATTTT